This TCR beta chain was observed in a study of blood T cell repertoires in COVID-19. Study summary: Sites across the United States, Italy and Spain contributed samples from acute and convalescent COVID-19. PBMCs, B-cell-depleted T cells, or T cells provided the cDNA or gDNA that made up the material.

V lost 2 bases and J lost 1, with 11 bases in between. Germline lookup yields CDR1 MDHEN and CDR2 SYDVKM. The CDR3 sequence is 15 residues long. Original processing notes: Estimation of nucleated cell counts relied on the amplification of reference gene primers. Profiled with immunoSEQ multiplex PCR; TCRdb holds only in-frame clones, not every one. V, J and clone size are taken as reported in that table, and D and trimming were inferred from the DNA itself. The table includes about 260,000 clones, about four fifths detected once. This sequence was found in a woman aged 40-49 years who had recovered from COVID-19. This sequence joins TRBV28 and TRBJ1-1; D not certain. Material: peripheral blood. As DNA, the CDR3 is TGTGCCAGCAGTTTAGGTTCGTCAGGGAACACTGAAGCTTTCTTT. This translates into CASSLGSSGNTEAFF.